Shown below are 3 T cell receptor beta chains from a single sample sequenced in a study of T cell clonality in common variable immunodeficiency. These receptors lack a known antigen. Sequencing was performed with immunoSEQ multiplex PCR; in TCRdb, only in-frame clones are kept and a portion is missing. The sample shows 25,000 to 35,000 clones, none of them appearing just once. Broader study findings: Reportedly, TCR beta sequences from common variable immunodeficiency showed fewer deletions and N-nucleotide insertions.

Sequenced material: peripheral blood mononuclear cells. The receptors originated from a human donor with common variable immunodeficiency.

This clone was recorded at least ten times. Coverage ceases 3 residues before the CDR3 finishes, and the germline J gene fills in the end. V is TRBV19 and J is TRBJ1-2, with a possible D match to TRBD1 (5 bases). The CDR3 covers 13 residues. Trimming left V 3 bases short and J 3 bases short, with 8 bases between. The germline CDR1 and CDR2 sequences are LNHDA and SQIVND (reference sequence). Incomplete CDR3 DNA: TGTGCCAGTAGTATTTTCAGGGACTATGGC. This sequence encodes CASSIFRDYG. The CDR3, in full, reads CASSIFRDYGYTF.

In this sample, this clone turned up a few times. The read ends 3 residues before the CDR3 terminus; that terminus is restored from the germline J gene. The chain is built from TRBV30 and TRBJ1-6; 8 bases match TRBD1. Germline CDR1 GTSNPN, CDR2 SVGIG (reference sequence). V was clipped by 5 bases and J by 9 bases; unmatched bases: 9. The CDR3 is made up of 14 amino acids. The CDR3 sequence is CAWVKDRGSSPLHF. The DNA read from the CDR3 is TGTGCCTGGGTAAAAGACAGGGGAAGTTCACCC.

About this clone: With the read ending 3 residues before the CDR3 end, the germline J gene is used to fill in that end. The same CDR3 is also encoded by other DNA sequences in this sample. This chain uses TRBV18 with TRBJ2-1; 8 nucleotides agree with TRBD2. Germline CDR1 is KGHSH and CDR2 is LQKENI. The CDR3 loop spans 16 amino acids. The V segment lost 0 bases and the J segment 6 bases; nucleotides outside the gene matches: 7. The sequenced part of the CDR3 DNA is TGTGCCAGCTCACCACCGTACGGGGGGGGGCCCAATGAG. Translated, it gives CASSPPYGGGPNE. The CDR3 in its entirety is CASSPPYGGGPNEQFF.